This T cell receptor (beta chain) was obtained from a study of shared clonotypes between healthy human individuals. Whole-study findings and limits: Clonotype sharing among the donors was expected to vary with sequencing depth.

About this clone: Its antigen is not known. This same CDR3 is encoded by further DNA sequences in the sample.

There are 14 residues in the CDR3. The germline gives CDR1 SNHLY, CDR2 FYNNEI. V shed 6 bases, J shed 5 bases, and the junction held 7 bases outside the gene matches. Libraries were prepared by immunoSEQ multiplex PCR; TCRdb keeps only in-frame clonotypes and omits some of them. Of about 770,000 clones listed, roughly two thirds are singletons. The study separated CD4+ cells into CD45RA+ naive and CD45RA-negative memory subsets. The specimen sequenced was memory CD4+ T cells sorted from blood. Indicated subset: CD45RA-negative fraction. This clonotype was obtained from a woman aged 25 to 39 in good health. The V gene is TRBV2, the J gene TRBJ2-5, with TRBD2 identical over 9 bases. The CDR3 protein is CASSLTSGRETQYF. As DNA, the CDR3 is TGTGCCAGCAGCCTGACTAGCGGACGGGAGACCCAGTACTTC.